The clone carrying this T cell receptor beta chain appeared once. These data originate in a study of blood T cell repertoires in COVID-19. On the study more broadly: Researchers got acute and convalescent COVID-19 samples from the United States, Italy and Spain.

Donors of Cohort 3 who recovered were those that had two negative PCRs, clearance, or symptom resolution. The CDR3 totals 13 residues. The germline gives CDR1 MNHEY, CDR2 SVGAGI. The V and J ends lost 2 bases and 5 bases respectively, with 9 bases between them. In the study's own analysis: The assay estimated nucleated cells by amplifying reference gene primers. Using immunoSEQ multiplex PCR, the repertoire was profiled, and TCRdb retains in-frame clones only, with some absent. V, J and clone size derive from that table, while D and trimming were established from the DNA sequence. The profile covers hundreds of thousands of clones, with roughly 86% appearing a single time and just under 9.5% taken by the ten largest.

The gene calls are TRBV6-5 and TRBJ2-5; D unclear. The receptor was derived from a woman under 40 who had recovered from COVID-19. The sample consisted of PBMCs or T cells enriched from blood (not recorded which). The CDR3 reads CASSYPGSETQYF. The CDR3 coding sequence is TGTGCCAGCAGTTACCCCGGTTCGGAGACCCAGTACTTC.